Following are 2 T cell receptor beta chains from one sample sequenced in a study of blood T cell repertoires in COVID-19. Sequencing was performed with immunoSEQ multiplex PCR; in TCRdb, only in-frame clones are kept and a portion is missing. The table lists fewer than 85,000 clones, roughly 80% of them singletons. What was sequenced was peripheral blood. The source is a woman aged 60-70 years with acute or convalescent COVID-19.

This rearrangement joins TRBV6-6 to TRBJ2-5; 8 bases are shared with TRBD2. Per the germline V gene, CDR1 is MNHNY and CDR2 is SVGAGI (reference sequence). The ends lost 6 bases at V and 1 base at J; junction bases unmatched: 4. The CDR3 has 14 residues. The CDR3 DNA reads TGTGCCAGCAGAGCGGGGGCCCTCCAAGAGACCCAGTACTTC. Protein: CASRAGALQETQYF.

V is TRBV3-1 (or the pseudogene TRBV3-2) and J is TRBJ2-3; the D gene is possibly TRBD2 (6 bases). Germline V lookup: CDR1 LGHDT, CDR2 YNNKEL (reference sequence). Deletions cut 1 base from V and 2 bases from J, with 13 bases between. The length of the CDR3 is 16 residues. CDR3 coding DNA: TGTGCCAGCAGCCAAGGGAGCGGGCGGGACACAGATACGCAGTATTTT. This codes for CASSQGSGRDTDTQYF.